Following are 21 T cell receptor beta chains from one sample sequenced in a study of blood T cell repertoires in COVID-19. Libraries were prepared by immunoSEQ multiplex PCR; TCRdb keeps only in-frame clonotypes and omits some of them. The sample holds 200,000 to 250,000 clones, about 87% seen once. Material for sequencing was peripheral blood. These receptors were obtained from a man aged 60 to 75 with acute or convalescent COVID-19.

This rearrangement joins TRBV12-5 to TRBJ1-6, with 7 bases lining up with TRBD1. V trimming: 1 base; J trimming: 9 bases; junction bases outside the gene matches: 9. The CDR3 has 16 residues. Germline CDR1 and CDR2: LGHNT and FRNRAP. For the CDR3, the DNA is TGTGCTAGTGGTTTGGGATGGGGGCAGGGGGGTTCACCCCTCCACTTT. This gives the protein CASGLGWGQGGSPLHF.

The chain uses TRBV5-1 and TRBJ1-2; 7 nucleotides align to TRBD1. CDR1 and CDR2 (germline): SGHRS, YFSETQ. The CDR3 has 15 amino acids. V lost 4 bases to trimming and J lost 0 bases; unmatched junction nucleotides: 6. CDR3 nucleotide sequence: TGCGCCAGCAGCCGAGGGGGCCCTACTAACTATGGCTACACCTTC. It encodes CASSRGGPTNYGYTF.

The chain is built from TRBV6-5 and TRBJ1-2; D may be TRBD1 (6 bases). Between the trimmed V and J ends, which lost 5 bases and 6 bases, there was a span of 13 bases. The germline V gene has CDR1 MNHEY and CDR2 SVGAGI. The CDR3 contains 13 residues. The CDR3 region is CASSPRDTHGYTF. The CDR3 DNA follows: TGTGCCAGCAGTCCACGGGACACCCATGGCTACACCTTC.

The genes are TRBV7-2 and TRBJ1-5; 7 bases align to TRBD1. Germline-derived CDR1 and CDR2 are SGHTA and FQGNSA. The CDR3 runs 16 residues. V lost 1 base and J lost 2; bases outside the gene matches: 5. Here the CDR3 reads CASSLEGQGGNQPQHF. CDR3 sequence (DNA): TGTGCCAGCAGCTTAGAGGGGCAGGGGGGCAATCAGCCCCAGCATTTT. Based on the CDR3 plus reference TRBV7-2 and TRBJ1-5, the full variable domain is GAGVSQSPSNKVTEKGKDVELRCDPISGHTALYWYRQSLGQGLEFLIYFQGNSAPDKSGLPSDRFSAERTGGSVSTLTIQRTQQEDSAVYLCASSLEGQGGNQPQHFGDGTRLSIL.

V usage is TRBV12-3 or TRBV12-4 and J usage is TRBJ1-2; D call uncertain. Trimming pared 8 bases from V and 12 bases from J, leaving 10 bases between. The CDR3 covers 9 residues. The CDR3 DNA follows: TGTGCCAGCCAATCCCGGGACACCTTC. Translated: CASQSRDTF.

The chain carries TRBV14 and TRBJ1-6, with 7 positions matching TRBD1. V shed 0 bases, J shed 3 bases, and the junction held 20 bases outside the gene matches. CDR3 length: 22 amino acids. Germline CDR1 and CDR2: SGHDN and FVKESK. This CDR3 is CASSQEGGYGTASRGYNSPLHF. The DNA for the CDR3 is TGTGCCAGCAGCCAAGAAGGGGGTTACGGGACAGCCTCTAGGGGCTATAATTCACCCCTCCACTTT.

V gene TRBV6-1 combines with J gene TRBJ2-1; 12 bases are a match to TRBD2. This CDR3 is 16 amino acids long. Looked up from germline, CDR1 is MNHNS and CDR2 is SASEGT. V gave up 2 bases and J gave up 9 bases; unmatched junction bases: 8. CDR3 amino acids: CASSERPSGGAGEQFF. CDR3 nucleotides: TGTGCCAGCAGTGAACGACCTAGCGGGGGGGCAGGTGAGCAGTTCTTC.

This sequence joins TRBV5-1 and TRBJ2-2, with TRBD1 matching over 9 bases. The CDR3 totals 14 residues. CDR1 is SGHRS and CDR2 is YFSETQ in the germline V gene. The ends lost 6 bases at V and 4 bases at J; junction bases unmatched: 4. The CDR3 DNA follows: TGCGCCAGCAAGGGACAGGGTGGCACCGGGGAGCTGTTTTTT. It specifies CASKGQGGTGELFF.

This clone was observed a single time. This sequence joins TRBV19 and TRBJ1-2, with TRBD1 matching over 8 bases. Germline-derived CDR1 and CDR2 are LNHDA and SQIVND (reference sequence). This CDR3 has 13 amino acids. The trim removed 3 bases at V and 3 bases at J, leaving 0 bases unmatched. The CDR3 bases are TGTGCCAGTAGTATGGACAGGGACTATGGCTACACCTTC. This codes for CASSMDRDYGYTF.

The chain combines TRBV6-2 or TRBV6-3 with TRBJ2-7, with 9 bases aligning to TRBD1. The V segment lost 2 bases and the J segment 5 bases; nucleotides outside the gene matches: 10. Germline V CDR1 and CDR2: MNHEY, SVGEGT. The CDR3 sequence is 16 residues long. In DNA form, the CDR3 reads TGTGCCAGCAGTTACATGTCAGGGACAGGGTTACACGAGCAGTACTTC. It encodes CASSYMSGTGLHEQYF.

The chain is built from TRBV27 and TRBJ1-2; 10 nucleotides line up with TRBD1. Trimming removed 2 bases from V and 7 bases from J; junction bases left unmatched: 7. CDR3 length: 15 amino acids. Per germline, CDR1 MNHEY and CDR2 SMNVEV (reference sequence). CDR3 region: CASSLPGQGFAGYTF. The CDR3 DNA is TGTGCCAGCAGTTTACCGGGACAGGGGTTTGCTGGCTACACCTTC.

This chain uses TRBV7-2 with TRBJ2-1, with 8 nucleotides matching TRBD2. CDR1 is SGHTA, CDR2 FQGNSA, per germline. This CDR3 spans 17 amino acids. V was clipped by 5 bases and J by 6 bases; unmatched bases: 15. DNA for the CDR3: TGTGCCAGCAGCCAAGGGATCCGGGGGGGGCCCCCCAATGAGCAGTTCTTC. Its translation: CASSQGIRGGPPNEQFF.

The rearrangement uses TRBV2 and TRBJ1-3, with D unclear. The germline CDR1 and CDR2 sequences are SNHLY and FYNNEI. This CDR3 comprises 15 residues. Trimming took off 7 bases at V and 0 bases at J, with 13 bases between the two ends. Here the CDR3 reads CASIGLRASGNTIYF. The CDR3 DNA is TGTGCCAGCATAGGACTGCGGGCCTCTGGAAACACCATATATTTT.

The rearrangement links TRBV30 to TRBJ2-5, with D tentatively TRBD1 (5 bases). The CDR3 is 15 residues long. Trimming cost V 0 bases and J 5 bases, with 16 bases left between them. Germline V lookup: CDR1 GTSNPN, CDR2 SVGIG (reference sequence). Written as DNA, the CDR3 is TGTGCCTGGAGTGTAGGGGCAGGGTCAGGGGAGACCCAGTACTTC. It codes for CAWSVGAGSGETQYF.

The chain is built from TRBV10-1 and TRBJ2-5, with D possibly matching TRBD1 (6 bases). CDR1 is WNHNN, CDR2 SYGVQD, per germline (reference sequence). This CDR3 is built from 13 residues. The ends were cut back, 5 bases at V and 1 base at J, with 8 bases in the middle. DNA for the CDR3: TGCGCCAGCAGTCGACAGGTCCAAGAGACCCAGTACTTC. Translated: CASSRQVQETQYF.

The chain recombines TRBV19 with TRBJ1-1; TRBD1 matches 8 bases. The germline gives CDR1 LNHDA, CDR2 SQIVND (reference sequence). The trim removed 8 bases at V and 7 bases at J, leaving 12 bases unmatched. The CDR3 sequence is 14 residues long. The CDR3 sequence is CASSPDRVYGEAFF. In DNA, the CDR3 is TGTGCCAGTTCTCCGGACAGGGTGTATGGTGAAGCTTTCTTT. Drawing the rest from reference TRBV19 and TRBJ1-1, the complete variable domain is DGGITQSPKYLFRKEGQNVTLSCEQNLNHDAMYWYRQDPGQGLRLIYYSQIVNDFQKGDIAEGYSVSREKKESFPLTVTSAQKNPTAFYLCASSPDRVYGEAFFGQGTRLTVV.

The chain combines TRBV30 with TRBJ2-7; D not certain. V lost 4 bases to trimming and J lost 3 bases, with 13 bases between them. Per germline, CDR1 GTSNPN and CDR2 SVGIG (reference sequence). The CDR3 consists of 13 residues. CDR3 protein: CAWTSPPSYEQYF. The CDR3, as DNA: TGTGCCTGGACCTCTCCCCCGAGCTACGAGCAGTACTTC.

The gene calls are TRBV19 and TRBJ2-1, with D possibly TRBD2 on 6 matching bases. Trimming removed 2 bases at V and 12 bases at J, with 11 bases between. Germline CDR1 is LNHDA and CDR2 is SQIVND (reference sequence). The CDR3 has 12 amino acids. CDR3 amino acids: CASSILGRGQFF. The CDR3 DNA sequence: TGTGCCAGTAGTATATTGGGGCGGGGGCAGTTCTTC.

This clone was observed a handful of times. The chain employs TRBV19 and TRBJ1-5; 7 bases map to TRBD1. The germline V gene encodes CDR1 LNHDA and CDR2 SQIVND (reference sequence). CDR3 length: 17 residues. Germline trimming cut 4 bases from V and 3 bases from J; bases unmatched to any gene: 12. Here the CDR3 reads CASSTTGLPPSNQPQHF. As DNA, the CDR3 is TGTGCCAGTAGTACGACAGGGTTACCCCCTTCCAATCAGCCCCAGCATTTT.

The chain is built from TRBV3-1 (or the pseudogene TRBV3-2) and TRBJ2-1; 14 bases line up with TRBD2. There are 22 residues in the CDR3. Looked up from germline, CDR1 is LGHDT and CDR2 is YNNKEL (reference sequence). The J segment lost 6 bases and the V segment lost 3 bases, leaving 22 bases of the junction unmatched. For the CDR3, the DNA is TGTGCCAGCAGCCATGGACTAGCGGGGGGTACAAATTCAGAGAGGGGGCTCAATGAGCAGTTCTTC. Translating it yields CASSHGLAGGTNSERGLNEQFF.

V usage is TRBV6-5 and J usage is TRBJ2-1; D possibly corresponds to TRBD2 (6 bases). The V end lost 8 bases, the J end lost 3 bases, and 17 bases lay between the germline ends. The CDR3 totals 15 residues. CDR1 is MNHEY and CDR2 is SVGAGI in the germline V gene. The CDR3 sequence: CASPLSGPSYNEQFF. The DNA of the CDR3 is TGTGCCAGCCCCCTTAGCGGACCAAGCTACAATGAGCAGTTCTTC.